The T cell receptor beta chain described here comes from a study of OX40 agonist ivuxolimab in advanced cancers. Study information: Patients were given ivuxolimab, an antibody that agonizes OX40 (CD134). Recorded diagnoses for dose-escalation patients were hepatocellular carcinoma, melanoma, renal cell or head and neck cancer.

A word on this clone: Its antigen is undetermined.

Some clones are missing from TCRdb's copy, which holds only in-frame ones; the method was immunoSEQ multiplex PCR. The sample consists of tens of thousands of clones, more than 70% of them appearing once. Study findings and constraints: At 0.1-3.0 mg/kg, partial responders had clonal expansion among the lowest observed. At 0.1 to 3.0 mg/kg and by week 6, CD4+ and CD8+ T cells in the blood had expanded clonally.

This CDR3 comprises 12 residues. The germline V gene has CDR1 MNHEY and CDR2 SMNVEV (reference sequence). Trimming took off 2 bases at V and 7 bases at J, with 5 bases between the two ends. This chain joins TRBV27 and TRBJ1-4, with D tentatively TRBD1 (5 bases). The sample in question was CD4+ or CD8+ T cells sorted from blood, obtained in a trial of the OX40 agonist ivuxolimab. The origin of this receptor is an adult with an advanced solid tumor such as melanoma, head and neck, liver or kidney cancer. Written as DNA, the CDR3 is TGTGCCAGCAGTTTAGGGGGTGAAAAACTGTTTTTT. Amino acids: CASSLGGEKLFF.